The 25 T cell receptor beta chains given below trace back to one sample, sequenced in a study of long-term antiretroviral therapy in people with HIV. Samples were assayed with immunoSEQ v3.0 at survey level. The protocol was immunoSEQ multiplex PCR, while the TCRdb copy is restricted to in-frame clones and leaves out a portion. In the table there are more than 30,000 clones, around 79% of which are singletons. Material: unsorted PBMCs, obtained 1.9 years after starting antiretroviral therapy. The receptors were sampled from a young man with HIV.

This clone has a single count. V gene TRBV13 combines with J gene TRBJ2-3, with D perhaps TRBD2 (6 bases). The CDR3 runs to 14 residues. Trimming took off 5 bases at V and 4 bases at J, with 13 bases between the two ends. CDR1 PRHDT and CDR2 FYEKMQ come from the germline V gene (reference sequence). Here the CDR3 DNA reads TGTGCCAGCAGCCCCCGGAGGGCTTCAGATACGCAGTATTTT. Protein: CASSPRRASDTQYF.

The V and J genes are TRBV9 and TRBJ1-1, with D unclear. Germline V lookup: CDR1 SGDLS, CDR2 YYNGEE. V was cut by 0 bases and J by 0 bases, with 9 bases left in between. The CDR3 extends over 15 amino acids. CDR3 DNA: TGTGCCAGCAGCGTAGCCGGCGGTATGAACACTGAAGCTTTCTTT. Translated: CASSVAGGMNTEAFF.

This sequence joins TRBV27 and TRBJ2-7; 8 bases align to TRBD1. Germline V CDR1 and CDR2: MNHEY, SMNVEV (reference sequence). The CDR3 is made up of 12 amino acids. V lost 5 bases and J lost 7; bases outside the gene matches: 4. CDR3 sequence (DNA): TGTGCCAGCAGTCCAACAGGGGGGGAGCAGTACTTC. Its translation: CASSPTGGEQYF.

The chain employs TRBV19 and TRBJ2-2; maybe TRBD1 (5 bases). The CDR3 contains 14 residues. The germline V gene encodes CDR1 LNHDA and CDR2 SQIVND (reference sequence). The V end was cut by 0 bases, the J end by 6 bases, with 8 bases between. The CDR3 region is CASSIDPRAGELFF. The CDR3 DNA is TGTGCCAGTAGTATAGATCCCAGGGCCGGGGAGCTGTTTTTT.

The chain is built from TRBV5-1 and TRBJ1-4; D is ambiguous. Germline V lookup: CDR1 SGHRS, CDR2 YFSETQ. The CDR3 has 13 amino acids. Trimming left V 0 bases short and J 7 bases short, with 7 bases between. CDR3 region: CASSLEASEKLFF. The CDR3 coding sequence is TGCGCCAGCAGCTTGGAGGCGTCTGAAAAACTGTTTTTT.

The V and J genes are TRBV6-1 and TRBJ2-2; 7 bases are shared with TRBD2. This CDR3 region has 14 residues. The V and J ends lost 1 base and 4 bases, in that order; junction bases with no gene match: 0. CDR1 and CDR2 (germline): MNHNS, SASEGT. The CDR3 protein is CASSEGTSTGELFF. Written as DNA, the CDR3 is TGTGCCAGCAGTGAAGGGACTAGCACCGGGGAGCTGTTTTTT.

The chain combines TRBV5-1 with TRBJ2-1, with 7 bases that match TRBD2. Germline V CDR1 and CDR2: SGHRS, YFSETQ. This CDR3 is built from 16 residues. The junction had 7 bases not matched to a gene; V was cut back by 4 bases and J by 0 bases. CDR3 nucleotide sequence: TGCGCCAGCAGCAAGGAGCGGGGAAGCTCCTACAATGAGCAGTTCTTC. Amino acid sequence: CASSKERGSSYNEQFF.

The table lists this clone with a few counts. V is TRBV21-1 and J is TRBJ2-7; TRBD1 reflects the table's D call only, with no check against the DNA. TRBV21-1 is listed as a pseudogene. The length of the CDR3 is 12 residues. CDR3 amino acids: CASNPADRVKCV. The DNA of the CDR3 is TGTGCCAGCAACCCCGCGGACAGGGTCAAGTGCGTC.

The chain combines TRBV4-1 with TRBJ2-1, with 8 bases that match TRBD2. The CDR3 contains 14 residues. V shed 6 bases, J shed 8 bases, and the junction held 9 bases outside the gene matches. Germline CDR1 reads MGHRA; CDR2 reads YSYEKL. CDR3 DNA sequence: TGCGCCAGCAGTCGGGGGGGGTCCGCGGATGAGCAGTTCTTC. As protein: CASSRGGSADEQFF.

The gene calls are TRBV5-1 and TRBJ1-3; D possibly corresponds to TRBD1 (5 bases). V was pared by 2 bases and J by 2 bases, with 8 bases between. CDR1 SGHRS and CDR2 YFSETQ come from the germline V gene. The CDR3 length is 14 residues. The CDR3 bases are TGCGCCAGCAGCTTAGGGGAAACTGGAAACACCATATATTTT. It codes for CASSLGETGNTIYF.

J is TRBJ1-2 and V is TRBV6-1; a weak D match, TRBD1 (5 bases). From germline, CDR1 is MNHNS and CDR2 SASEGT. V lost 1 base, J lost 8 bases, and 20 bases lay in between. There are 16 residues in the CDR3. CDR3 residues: CASSEGPTGEGKGYTF. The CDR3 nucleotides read TGTGCCAGCAGTGAAGGCCCAACGGGGGAAGGGAAGGGCTACACCTTC.

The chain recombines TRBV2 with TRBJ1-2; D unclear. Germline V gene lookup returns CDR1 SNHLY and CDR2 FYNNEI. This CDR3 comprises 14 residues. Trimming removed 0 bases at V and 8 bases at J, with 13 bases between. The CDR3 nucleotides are TGTGCCAGCAGTGAAGCCCGCCCCGAGCGAGGCTACACCTTC. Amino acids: CASSEARPERGYTF. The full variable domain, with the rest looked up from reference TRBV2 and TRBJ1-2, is EPEVTQTPSHQVTQMGQEVILRCVPISNHLYFYWYRQILGQKVEFLVSFYNNEISEKSEIFDDQFSVERPDGSNFTLKIRSTKLEDSAMYFCASSEARPERGYTFGSGTRLTVV.

Written as DNA, the CDR3 is TGTGCCAGCAGACTGGGGGCACACTACGAGCAGTACTTC. Translated: CASRLGAHYEQYF. The chain employs TRBV6-1 and TRBJ2-7; TRBD1 is a possible D gene (6 bases). V was cut by 6 bases and J by 3 bases, with 12 bases left in between. CDR1 and CDR2 from the germline V gene are MNHNS and SASEGT. The CDR3 contains 13 residues.

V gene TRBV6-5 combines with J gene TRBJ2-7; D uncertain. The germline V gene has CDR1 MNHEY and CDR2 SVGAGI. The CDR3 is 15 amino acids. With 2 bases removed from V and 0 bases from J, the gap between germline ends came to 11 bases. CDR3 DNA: TGTGCCAGCAGTTACACGTCATCGAGCTCCTACGAGCAGTACTTC. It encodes CASSYTSSSSYEQYF.

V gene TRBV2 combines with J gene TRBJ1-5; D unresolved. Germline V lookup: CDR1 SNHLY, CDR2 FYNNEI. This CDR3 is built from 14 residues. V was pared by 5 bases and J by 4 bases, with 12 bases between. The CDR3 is CASSNSDQNQPQHF. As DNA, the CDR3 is TGTGCCAGCAGTAATTCGGACCAGAATCAGCCCCAGCATTTT.

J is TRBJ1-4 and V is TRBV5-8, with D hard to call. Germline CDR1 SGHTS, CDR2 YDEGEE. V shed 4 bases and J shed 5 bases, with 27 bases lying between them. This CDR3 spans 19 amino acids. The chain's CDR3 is CASSLVGLADAWQNEKLFF. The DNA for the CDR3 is TGTGCCAGCAGCCTCGTTGGTTTAGCGGATGCCTGGCAAAATGAAAAACTGTTTTTT.

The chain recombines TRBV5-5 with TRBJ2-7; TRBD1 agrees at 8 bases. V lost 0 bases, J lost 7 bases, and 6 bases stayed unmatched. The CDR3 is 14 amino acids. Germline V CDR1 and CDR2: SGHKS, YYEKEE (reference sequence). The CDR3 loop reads CASSLEGTGLEQYF. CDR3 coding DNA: TGTGCCAGCAGCTTGGAGGGGACAGGTCTTGAGCAGTACTTC.

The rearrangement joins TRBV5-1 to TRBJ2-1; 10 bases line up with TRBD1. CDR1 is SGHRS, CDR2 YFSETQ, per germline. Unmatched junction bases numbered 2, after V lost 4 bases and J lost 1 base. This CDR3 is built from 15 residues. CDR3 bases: TGCGCCAGCAGCCTGGACAGGGGGTCCTACAATGAGCAGTTCTTC. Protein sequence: CASSLDRGSYNEQFF.

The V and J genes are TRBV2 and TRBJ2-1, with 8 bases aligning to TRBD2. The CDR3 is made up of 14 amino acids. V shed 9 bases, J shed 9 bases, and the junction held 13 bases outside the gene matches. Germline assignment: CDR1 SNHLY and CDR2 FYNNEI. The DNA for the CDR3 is TGTGCCAGTACCCGAGAGGCGGGGGGCACTGAGCAGTTCTTC. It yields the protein CASTREAGGTEQFF. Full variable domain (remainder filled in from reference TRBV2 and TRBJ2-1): EPEVTQTPSHQVTQMGQEVILRCVPISNHLYFYWYRQILGQKVEFLVSFYNNEISEKSEIFDDQFSVERPDGSNFTLKIRSTKLEDSAMYFCASTREAGGTEQFFGPGTRLTVL.

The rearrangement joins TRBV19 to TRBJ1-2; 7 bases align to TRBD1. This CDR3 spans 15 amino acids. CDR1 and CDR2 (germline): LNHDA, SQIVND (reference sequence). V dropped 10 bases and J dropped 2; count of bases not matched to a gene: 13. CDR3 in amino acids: CATSSGTEANYGYTF. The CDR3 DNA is TGTGCCACCTCTTCGGGGACAGAGGCGAACTATGGCTACACCTTC.

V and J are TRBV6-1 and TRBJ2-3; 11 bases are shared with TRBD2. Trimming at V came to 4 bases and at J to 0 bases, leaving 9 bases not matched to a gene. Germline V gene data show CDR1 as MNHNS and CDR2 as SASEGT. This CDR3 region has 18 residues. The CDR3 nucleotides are TGTGCCAGCAGTGGGGGCTCTAGCGGGGGGCTGAGCACAGATACGCAGTATTTT. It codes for CASSGGSSGGLSTDTQYF.

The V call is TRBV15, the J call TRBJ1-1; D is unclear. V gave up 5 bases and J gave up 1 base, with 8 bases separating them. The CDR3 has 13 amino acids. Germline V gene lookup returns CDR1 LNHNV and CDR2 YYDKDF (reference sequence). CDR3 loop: CATSPRTNTEAFF. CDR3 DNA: TGTGCCACCAGCCCGCGAACGAACACTGAAGCTTTCTTT.

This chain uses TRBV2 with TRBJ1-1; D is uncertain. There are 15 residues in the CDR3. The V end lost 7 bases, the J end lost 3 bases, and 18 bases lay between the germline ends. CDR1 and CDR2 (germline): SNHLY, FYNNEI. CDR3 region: CASKSSGRAYTEAFF. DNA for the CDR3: TGTGCCAGCAAATCGTCCGGACGGGCGTACACTGAAGCTTTCTTT. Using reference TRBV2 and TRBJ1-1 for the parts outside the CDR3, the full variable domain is EPEVTQTPSHQVTQMGQEVILRCVPISNHLYFYWYRQILGQKVEFLVSFYNNEISEKSEIFDDQFSVERPDGSNFTLKIRSTKLEDSAMYFCASKSSGRAYTEAFFGQGTRLTVV.

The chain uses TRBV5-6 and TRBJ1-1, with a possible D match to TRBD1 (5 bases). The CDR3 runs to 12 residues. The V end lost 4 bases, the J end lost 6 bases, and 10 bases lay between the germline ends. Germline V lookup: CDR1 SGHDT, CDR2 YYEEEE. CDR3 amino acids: CASSRRDSEAFF. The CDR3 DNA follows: TGTGCCAGCAGCCGCCGGGACTCTGAAGCTTTCTTT.

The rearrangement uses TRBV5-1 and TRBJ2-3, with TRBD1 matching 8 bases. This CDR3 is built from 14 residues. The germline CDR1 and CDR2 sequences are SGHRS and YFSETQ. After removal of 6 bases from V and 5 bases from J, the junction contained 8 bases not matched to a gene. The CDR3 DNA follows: TGCGCCAGCACCTCAGGACAGGGAGGAGATACGCAGTATTTT. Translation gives CASTSGQGGDTQYF.